This TCR beta chain is from a study of OX40 agonist ivuxolimab in advanced cancers. Overall study context: Every patient in dose escalation had hepatocellular carcinoma, melanoma, renal cell or head and neck cancer. Males comprised 70% to 85% of the group, whose mean age was 60 years (range about 20 to 90).

Sequencing used immunoSEQ multiplex PCR; TCRdb keeps in-frame clones, though not all of them. The sample consists of tens of thousands of clones, 85% to 90% of them appearing once. Germline V gene lookup returns CDR1 PRHDT and CDR2 FYEKMQ (reference sequence). CDR3 length: 12 residues. V lost 1 base and J lost 6, with 5 bases in between. The clonotype was recovered from an adult with an advanced solid tumor such as melanoma, head and neck, liver or kidney cancer. The chain has TRBV13 and TRBJ2-3; D uncertain. The source was CD4+ or CD8+ T cells sorted from blood, collected in a trial of the OX40 agonist ivuxolimab. CDR3 loop: CASSLVADTQYF. CDR3 in DNA: TGTGCCAGCAGCTTAGTGGCGGATACGCAGTATTTT.